Listed below are T cell receptor delta chains from one sample, sequenced in a study of gamma-delta T cells after stem cell transplantation. TCRdb reprocessed the RT-PCR reads using CATT. This table holds approximately 1,000 delta-chain clones, 2.9% found once. The sequenced sample was gamma-delta T cells. The receptors were gathered from a human donor. It is not recorded whose cells these are; they may come from a transplant donor. CDR3s include the opening cysteine and the closing phenylalanine or tryptophan. Each record gives: V gene, clone size, CDR3 length, D gene, J gene, CDR3 protein, CDR3 DNA. A D gene is named only where the DNA matches it firmly. Rows give clone size only sometimes, using once, few, many, or a class for an expanded clone.

v_gene: TRDV1; abundance: medium-sized; len: 17; d_gene: TRDD3; j_gene: TRDJ1; CDR3aa: CALGEILPFGDTRRLIF; CDR3nt: TGTGCTCTTGGGGAAATCCTACCGTTCGGGGATACGCGAAGACTCATCTTT
v_gene: TRDV2; abundance: few; len: 15; d_gene: TRDD3; j_gene: TRDJ1; CDR3aa: CACEELGDTRLKLIF; CDR3nt: TGTGCCTGTGAAGAACTGGGGGATACGCGCTTAAAACTCATCTTT
v_gene: TRDV1; abundance: .; len: 22; d_gene: .; j_gene: TRDJ1; CDR3aa: CALGEENPYGWLGTPYTDKLIF; CDR3nt: TGTGCTCTTGGGGAAGAGAACCCCTACGGGTGGCTGGGGACGCCGTACACCGATAAACTCATCTTT
v_gene: TRDV1; abundance: .; len: 17; d_gene: .; j_gene: TRDJ1; CDR3aa: CALGESEDSWRPNKLIF; CDR3nt: TGTGCTCTTGGGGAATCGGAGGATTCTTGGCGCCCGAATAAACTCATCTTC
v_gene: TRDV1; abundance: hyperexpanded; len: 23; d_gene: TRDD3; j_gene: TRDJ1; CDR3aa: CALGPRFPLTQYWGIRSTDKLIF; CDR3nt: TGTGCTCTTGGACCCCGATTCCCCCTAACTCAATACTGGGGGATACGCTCCACCGATAAACTCATCTTT
v_gene: TRDV1; abundance: few; len: 27; d_gene: TRDD3; j_gene: TRDJ1; CDR3aa: CALGAQLPTVDYWGIKGRISDTDKLIF; CDR3nt: TGTGCTCTTGGGGCCCAGCTTCCTACGGTAGATTACTGGGGGATAAAGGGAAGAATTTCGGACACCGATAAACTCATCTTT
v_gene: TRDV1; abundance: large; len: 17; d_gene: .; j_gene: TRDJ1; CDR3aa: CALGELWAYGGFDKLIF; CDR3nt: TGTGCTCTTGGGGAACTCTGGGCGTATGGGGGGTTCGATAAACTCATCTTT
v_gene: TRDV2; abundance: .; len: 18; d_gene: TRDD2; j_gene: TRDJ1; CDR3aa: CACDGLPLRGGDTDKLIF; CDR3nt: TGTGCCTGTGACGGCCTTCCTCTACGGGGAGGAGACACCGATAAACTCATCTTT
v_gene: TRDV2; abundance: large; len: 18; d_gene: TRDD3; j_gene: TRDJ1; CDR3aa: CACDTLMGIRGDTDKLIF; CDR3nt: TGTGCCTGTGACACCCTGATGGGGATACGCGGGGACACCGATAAACTCATCTTT
v_gene: TRDV1; abundance: medium-sized; len: 26; d_gene: TRDD3; j_gene: TRDJ1; CDR3aa: CALGESGVHRVLGDTRRRGRTDKLIF; CDR3nt: TGTGCTCTTGGGGAATCGGGGGTCCATCGAGTACTGGGGGATACGCGCCGCCGGGGGAGGACCGATAAACTCATCTTT
v_gene: TRDV3; abundance: large; len: 16; d_gene: .; j_gene: TRDJ3; CDR3aa: CAFYPGSPWDTRQMFF; CDR3nt: TGTGCCTTCTATCCTGGCTCTCCCTGGGACACCCGACAGATGTTTTTC
v_gene: TRDV1; abundance: large; len: 24; d_gene: TRDD2; j_gene: TRDJ1; CDR3aa: CALGEPRLVLPTGSYGDGTDKLIF; CDR3nt: TGTGCTCTTGGGGAGCCCCGACTCGTACTTCCTACGGGGTCTTATGGGGATGGTACCGATAAACTCATCTTT
v_gene: TRDV1; abundance: few; len: 24; d_gene: TRDD3; j_gene: TRDJ3; CDR3aa: CALGALVSTLTGGLSSWDTRQMFF; CDR3nt: TGTGCTCTTGGGGCCCTAGTATCTACACTTACTGGGGGTCTTAGCTCCTGGGACACCCGACAGATGTTTTTC
v_gene: TRDV2; abundance: large; len: 20; d_gene: TRDD3; j_gene: TRDJ1; CDR3aa: CACDTVRYWGIPSVTDKLIF; CDR3nt: TGTGCCTGTGACACCGTTAGGTACTGGGGGATACCGTCGGTCACCGATAAACTCATCTTT
v_gene: TRDV1; abundance: medium-sized; len: 22; d_gene: TRDD3; j_gene: TRDJ1; CDR3aa: CALGEGTFPTFILGDTSDKLIF; CDR3nt: TGTGCTCTTGGGGAAGGAACCTTCCCTACCTTTATACTGGGGGATACTAGTGATAAACTCATCTTT
v_gene: TRDV1; abundance: medium-sized; len: 18; d_gene: TRDD3; j_gene: TRDJ1; CDR3aa: CAMWIRGYAGIDTDKLIF; CDR3nt: TGTGCCATGTGGATCCGGGGATACGCGGGTATAGACACCGATAAACTCATCTTT
v_gene: TRDV1; abundance: many; len: 23; d_gene: TRDD3; j_gene: TRDJ1; CDR3aa: CALGELGQVASGGYAFYTDKLIF; CDR3nt: TGTGCTCTTGGGGAACTGGGGCAAGTTGCTTCTGGGGGATACGCATTCTACACCGATAAACTCATCTTT
v_gene: TRDV2; abundance: large; len: 18; d_gene: TRDD3; j_gene: TRDJ1; CDR3aa: CACDGVELGDTQAGKLIF; CDR3nt: TGTGCCTGTGACGGGGTCGAACTGGGGGATACGCAGGCTGGTAAACTCATCTTT
v_gene: TRDV2; abundance: large; len: 14; d_gene: .; j_gene: TRDJ1; CDR3aa: CACVTRGNTDKLIF; CDR3nt: TGTGCCTGTGTAACGAGGGGGAACACCGATAAACTCATCTTT
v_gene: TRDV2; abundance: .; len: 15; d_gene: TRDD3; j_gene: TRDJ1; CDR3aa: CACDPAVGDPDKLIF; CDR3nt: TGTGCCTGTGACCCCGCCGTGGGGGACCCCGATAAACTCATCTTT
v_gene: TRDV2; abundance: large; len: 14; d_gene: TRDD3; j_gene: TRDJ1; CDR3aa: CACDTVGDPDKLIF; CDR3nt: TGTGCCTGTGACACCGTGGGGGACCCCGATAAACTCATCTTT
v_gene: TRAV29/DV5; abundance: medium-sized; len: 22; d_gene: TRDD3; j_gene: TRDJ1; CDR3aa: CAARAPRPSTVHGGFDTDKLIF; CDR3nt: TGTGCAGCAAGGGCCCCTAGGCCTTCCACCGTACATGGGGGATTCGACACCGATAAACTCATCTTT
v_gene: TRDV1; abundance: medium-sized; len: 13; d_gene: .; j_gene: TRDJ1; CDR3aa: CALGDLTADKLIF; CDR3nt: TGTGCTCTTGGGGATCTTACTGCAGATAAACTCATCTTT
v_gene: TRDV1; abundance: .; len: 22; d_gene: TRDD3; j_gene: TRDJ1; CDR3aa: CALGDPISPFPYWGIDTDKLIF; CDR3nt: TGTGCTCTTGGGGACCCAATATCCCCTTTTCCGTACTGGGGGATAGACACCGATAAACTCATCTTT
v_gene: TRDV3; abundance: .; len: 17; d_gene: .; j_gene: TRDJ1; CDR3aa: CAFRCPRPIGGTDKLIF; CDR3nt: TGTGCCTTTAGGTGCCCCCGTCCAATCGGCGGGACCGATAAACTCATCTTT
v_gene: TRAV29/DV5; abundance: many; len: 20; d_gene: TRDD3; j_gene: TRDJ1; CDR3aa: CAASTNGGWGMPSHTDKLIF; CDR3nt: TGTGCAGCATCAACCAATGGTGGCTGGGGGATGCCATCTCACACCGATAAACTCATCTTT
v_gene: TRAV29/DV5; abundance: few; len: 17; d_gene: .; j_gene: TRDJ1; CDR3aa: CAASRCETGCAVDKLIF; CDR3nt: TGTGCAGCAAGCCGCTGCGAAACTGGGTGCGCGGTCGATAAACTCATCTTT
v_gene: TRDV1; abundance: large; len: 22; d_gene: TRDD3; j_gene: TRDJ4; CDR3aa: CALGDHFLHPLLGDTQVRPLIF; CDR3nt: TGTGCTCTTGGGGACCATTTCCTCCACCCGCTACTGGGGGATACCCAAGTCAGACCCCTGATCTTT
v_gene: TRDV1; abundance: medium-sized; len: 26; d_gene: TRDD3; j_gene: TRDJ1; CDR3aa: CALGELSGPSRYWGTPKASYTDKLIF; CDR3nt: TGTGCTCTTGGGGAACTAAGTGGGCCTTCCCGTTACTGGGGGACTCCTAAAGCCTCGTACACCGATAAACTCATCTTT
v_gene: TRDV1; abundance: large; len: 21; d_gene: TRDD3; j_gene: TRDJ1; CDR3aa: CALGEDYAYWGIGGYTDKLIF; CDR3nt: TGTGCTCTTGGGGAAGACTACGCGTACTGGGGGATAGGGGGGTACACCGATAAACTCATCTTT
v_gene: TRDV1; abundance: medium-sized; len: 17; d_gene: .; j_gene: TRDJ1; CDR3aa: CALGESEDSWRPNKLIF; CDR3nt: TGTGCTCTTGGGGAATCGGAGGATTCTTGGCGCCCGAATAAACTCATCTTT
v_gene: TRDV1; abundance: medium-sized; len: 18; d_gene: .; j_gene: TRDJ1; CDR3aa: CALGEPRGEEFYTDKLIF; CDR3nt: TGTGCTCTTGGGGAACCTCGGGGGGAGGAATTTTACACCGATAAACTCATCTTT
v_gene: TRDV2; abundance: .; len: 19; d_gene: TRDD3; j_gene: TRDJ1; CDR3aa: CACDTLSLGDTVDTDRLIF; CDR3nt: TGTGCCTGTGACACTTTATCACTGGGGGATACGGTGGACACCGACAGACTCATCTTT
v_gene: TRAV29/DV5; abundance: medium-sized; len: 21; d_gene: TRDD3; j_gene: TRDJ1; CDR3aa: CAASAGHLRGSGGLGTDKLIF; CDR3nt: TGTGCAGCAAGCGCGGGTCACCTACGGGGGTCTGGGGGTTTGGGCACCGATAAACTCATCTTT
v_gene: TRAV29/DV5; abundance: medium-sized; len: 18; d_gene: TRDD3; j_gene: TRDJ1; CDR3aa: CAASVGLGDPAYTDKLIF; CDR3nt: TGTGCAGCAAGCGTTGGGCTGGGGGACCCAGCCTACACCGATAAACTCATCTTT
v_gene: TRDV2; abundance: large; len: 21; d_gene: TRDD3; j_gene: TRDJ1; CDR3aa: CACDTGWGRARGYGYTDKLIF; CDR3nt: TGTGCCTGTGACACCGGCTGGGGTAGAGCGAGGGGATACGGATACACCGATAAACTCATCTTT
v_gene: TRDV1; abundance: medium-sized; len: 19; d_gene: TRDD3; j_gene: TRDJ1; CDR3aa: CALGELSYWGIGYTDKLIF; CDR3nt: TGTGCTCTTGGGGAACTCTCGTACTGGGGGATAGGGTACACCGATAAACTCATCTTT
v_gene: TRDV1; abundance: medium-sized; len: 23; d_gene: TRDD3; j_gene: TRDJ1; CDR3aa: CALGERGFLRVEYWGIRTDKLIF; CDR3nt: TGTGCTCTTGGGGAACGGGGGTTCCTACGGGTGGAATACTGGGGGATTCGCACCGATAAACTCATCTTT
v_gene: TRDV1; abundance: medium-sized; len: 23; d_gene: TRDD3; j_gene: TRDJ1; CDR3aa: CALGDSLPGHLYWGIRGTDKLIF; CDR3nt: TGTGCTCTTGGGGATTCTCTTCCTGGCCACCTGTACTGGGGGATACGCGGCACCGATAAACTCATCTTT
v_gene: TRDV1; abundance: large; len: 15; d_gene: .; j_gene: TRDJ1; CDR3aa: CALGELRRGTDKLIF; CDR3nt: TGTGCTCTTGGGGAACTCCGTAGAGGTACCGATAAACTCATCTTT
v_gene: TRDV1; abundance: medium-sized; len: 25; d_gene: TRDD3; j_gene: TRDJ1; CDR3aa: CALGDFFLRVLGDTGFVRVTDKLIF; CDR3nt: TGTGCTCTTGGGGATTTCTTCCTTCGCGTACTGGGGGATACGGGATTCGTACGGGTCACCGATAAACTCATCTTT
v_gene: TRDV1; abundance: few; len: 20; d_gene: TRDD3; j_gene: TRDJ1; CDR3aa: CALRPSFTMWGIRSTDKLIF; CDR3nt: TGTGCTCTCCGACCTTCCTTCACTATGTGGGGGATACGCTCCACCGATAAACTCATCTTT
v_gene: TRDV2; abundance: few; len: 18; d_gene: TRDD2; j_gene: TRDJ1; CDR3aa: CARDSVPTVPPHRGKPIF; CDR3nt: TGTGCCCGTGACAGCGTTCCTACCGTACCTCCCCACCGGGGTAAACCCATCTTT
v_gene: TRDV2; abundance: large; len: 21; d_gene: TRDD3; j_gene: TRDJ1; CDR3aa: CACDTLRRGDPGPYYTDKLIF; CDR3nt: TGTGCCTGTGACACCCTCCGAAGGGGGGATCCGGGACCGTATTACACCGATAAACTCATCTTT
v_gene: TRDV2; abundance: .; len: 16; d_gene: TRDD3; j_gene: TRDJ1; CDR3aa: CACDITGGLYTDKLIF; CDR3nt: TGTGCCTGTGACATAACTGGGGGATTATACACCGATAAACTCATCTTT
v_gene: TRDV1; abundance: medium-sized; len: 19; d_gene: TRDD3; j_gene: TRDJ1; CDR3aa: CALGELIVTGGYIADKLIF; CDR3nt: TGTGCTCTTGGGGAACTCATTGTTACTGGGGGATATATAGCCGATAAACTCATCTTT
v_gene: TRDV2; abundance: large; len: 17; d_gene: .; j_gene: TRDJ1; CDR3aa: CACDTNWEVGHTDKLIF; CDR3nt: TGTGCCTGTGACACGAACTGGGAAGTGGGTCACACCGATAAACTCATCTTT
v_gene: TRDV3; abundance: few; len: 25; d_gene: TRDD3; j_gene: TRDJ1; CDR3aa: CALPLPSYVPWGIRPGLGYTDKLIF; CDR3nt: TGTGCCTTGCCGCTTCCTTCCTACGTGCCCTGGGGGATACGCCCGGGGCTCGGGTACACCGATAAACTCATCTTT
v_gene: TRDV1; abundance: many; len: 23; d_gene: TRDD3; j_gene: TRDJ1; CDR3aa: CALGELVLLHYWGEIYNTDKLIF; CDR3nt: TGTGCTCTTGGGGAACTAGTCCTCCTTCACTACTGGGGGGAAATTTATAACACCGATAAACTCATCTTT
v_gene: TRDV1; abundance: few; len: 29; d_gene: TRDD2; j_gene: TRDJ3; CDR3aa: CALGDLREVLPTRRLGASPGSWDTRQMFF; CDR3nt: TGTGCTCTTGGGGACCTAAGAGAAGTCCTTCCTACCCGTCGGCTGGGGGCCTCCCCGGGCTCCTGGGACACCCGACAGATGTTTTTC
v_gene: TRDV2; abundance: .; len: 16; d_gene: .; j_gene: TRDJ1; CDR3aa: CACDPAEGDYTDKLIF; CDR3nt: TGTGCCTGTGACCCCGCCGAGGGGGACTACACCGATAAACTCATCTTT
v_gene: TRDV1; abundance: .; len: 23; d_gene: TRDD3; j_gene: TRDJ1; CDR3aa: CALGENIRPFPPGATGGYVKLIF; CDR3nt: TGTGCTCTTGGGGAAAATATAAGACCTTTTCCCCCGGGGGCTACTGGGGGATACGTTAAACTCATCTTT
v_gene: TRDV1; abundance: medium-sized; len: 22; d_gene: .; j_gene: TRDJ1; CDR3aa: CALGERPSYYNGVSGGYDKLIF; CDR3nt: TGTGCTCTTGGGGAACGGCCTTCCTACTATAACGGAGTATCTGGGGGATACGATAAACTCATCTTT
v_gene: TRDV1; abundance: few; len: 20; d_gene: .; j_gene: TRDJ1; CDR3aa: CALGELVLAYRAGYTDKLIF; CDR3nt: TGTGCTCTTGGGGAGCTGGTCCTGGCCTACAGGGCTGGGTACACCGATAAACTCATCTTT
v_gene: TRDV1; abundance: medium-sized; len: 21; d_gene: TRDD3; j_gene: TRDJ1; CDR3aa: CALGAEGYWGIPTFYTDKLIF; CDR3nt: TGTGCTCTTGGGGCCGAGGGGTACTGGGGGATACCGACCTTTTACACCGATAAACTCATCTTT
v_gene: TRDV1; abundance: large; len: 22; d_gene: TRDD3; j_gene: TRDJ1; CDR3aa: CALGELGISYWGIPLYTDKLIF; CDR3nt: TGTGCTCTTGGGGAACTAGGGATATCGTACTGGGGGATACCGCTGTACACCGATAAACTCATCTTT
v_gene: TRDV3; abundance: .; len: 17; d_gene: TRDD2; j_gene: TRDJ1; CDR3aa: CAYCLPTNAPATDKLIF; CDR3nt: TGTGCCTATTGCCTTCCTACGAACGCCCCGGCCACCGATAAACTCATCTTT
v_gene: TRDV1; abundance: medium-sized; len: 26; d_gene: TRDD3; j_gene: TRDJ1; CDR3aa: CALGDRLLTSDWGIRVWRGDTDKLIF; CDR3nt: TGTGCTCTTGGGGATCGACTTCTCACCTCGGACTGGGGGATACGCGTTTGGAGGGGAGACACCGATAAACTCATCTTT
v_gene: TRDV1; abundance: medium-sized; len: 30; d_gene: TRDD3; j_gene: TRDJ3; CDR3aa: CALGEPKPSILLSVNWGIPASSWDTRQMFF; CDR3nt: TGTGCTCTTGGGGAACCAAAACCCTCGATCCTACTGAGTGTTAACTGGGGGATACCCGCGAGCTCCTGGGACACCCGACAGATGTTTTTC